This TCR beta chain was captured by sequencing in a study of blood T cell repertoires in COVID-19 (dated by TCRdb to 2019 to 2021). Background on the whole study: The collaborator samples originated in the United States, Italy and Spain and spanned the acute and convalescent phases of COVID-19. Deeply sampled blood TCRbeta repertoires from subjects exposed to, actively infected with, or recovered from COVID-19 were included in the dataset. A de-identified subject ID, COVID-19 status, age in years and sex were almost always included in the sample metadata. Where available, HLA class I and class II types were obtained from metadata supplied by the sample provider rather than from assay-based typing. The prospective study material was composed of cDNA or gDNA derived from T cells, B-cell-depleted T cells, or PBMCs. The samples were drawn from two sources: the first 160 participants of the ongoing ImmuneRACE study, and 1,000 to 1,500 subjects contributed by 6 global collaborators. The repertoires were made available in a free public database intended to serve as a resource for research on the immune response to SARS-CoV-2. What the authors observed across the whole study: How much clinical and demographic metadata was included differed by source and by participant, and the metadata was provided uncurated.

Each collaborating institution followed its own protocols to collect whole blood in K2EDTA tubes. For TCRbeta analysis, collaborators shipped samples in one of three forms: frozen whole blood, isolated PBMCs, or DNA extracted from either of those sample types. A word on this clone: The specificity of this receptor is unknown. No per-base quality is available; no much larger clone lies one base away.

TCRbeta CDR3 regions were amplified from genomic DNA using the immunoSEQ Assay, a bias-controlled multiplex PCR. In the authors' own workflow: Nucleated cell counts per sample were estimated from amplification of reference gene primers within the assay. To quantify the absolute abundance of each unique TCRbeta CDR3 rearrangement, sequence reads were collapsed and filtered. For each sample, productive Simpson clonality was calculated by taking the square root of Simpson's diversity index across productive rearrangements. The clones in this table, taken by TCRdb from immuneACCESS, are in-frame only. Not every clone is retained; where verified, under half of the shortfall comes from an unresolved V gene, and the cause of the rest is unknown. Clonal size and the V and J genes are those of that table, whereas D and trimming came from the DNA. This sample holds 65,000 to 90,000 clones; around 88% were observed only once. The top ten clones comprise almost 7% of the sample.

This TCR came from a woman of 80 years or more with acute or convalescent COVID-19. Sequenced input: peripheral blood.

Here is the DNA: TGTGCCAGCAGAAGTGGTACTAGCGGGGGTATAGATACGCAGTATTTT. Its coded protein is CASRSGTSGGIDTQYF. The sequence joins TRBV2 to TRBJ2-3, and 11 junction bases match TRBD2. CDR1 and CDR2 were assigned from the germline V gene as SNHLY and FYNNEI. From the cysteine through the phenylalanine, the CDR3 covers 16 amino acids. The sequence is cut down to CDR3 DNA, 48 bases in frame from base 1. V is cut back by 6 bases and J by 5 bases, with 10 bases in the junction unmatched.